The 10 T cell receptor beta chains presented below share a single source sample, sequenced in a study of early T cells in non-severe SARS-CoV-2 infection. TCRdb called the 5' RACE reads again in MiXCR, with one record for every CDR3 protein. This sample has around 30,000 distinct CDR3 sequences; around 6% occur once, and the top ten carry almost 6.5%. Specimen: whole blood. The receptors stem from an adult who was a healthcare worker with PCR-confirmed SARS-CoV-2 infection or an uninfected control (not recorded which).

This clonotype was recorded many times. This rearrangement joins TRBV5-1 to TRBJ2-3, with D hard to call. Germline V gene lookup returns CDR1 SGHRS and CDR2 YFSETQ. The V end was cut by 5 bases, the J end by 2 bases, with 18 bases between. The CDR3 loop spans 16 amino acids. CDR3: CASRLRLAEYTDTQYF. In nucleotides, the CDR3 is TGCGCCAGCAGATTGCGCTTAGCTGAATACACAGATACGCAGTATTTT.

This clonotype has ten or more counts. The chain uses TRBV5-5 and TRBJ1-2, with D possibly matching TRBD1 (6 bases). The CDR3 sequence is 14 residues long. The V and J ends lost 0 bases and 7 bases respectively, with 13 bases between them. Germline CDR1 and CDR2: SGHKS and YYEKEE (reference sequence). CDR3 coding DNA: TGTGCCAGCAGCTTGGGGAGCGACAGGACTGGCTACACCTTC. Translation gives CASSLGSDRTGYTF.

This chain links TRBV2 with TRBJ1-1; 10 bases are a match to TRBD1. The CDR3 sequence is 15 residues long. Germline CDR1 reads SNHLY; CDR2 reads FYNNEI. V lost 6 bases and J lost 7; bases outside the gene matches: 11. CDR3 coding DNA: TGTGCCAGCAGGCTTGCGGGACAGGGGATAGTTGAAGCTTTCTTT. Amino acids: CASRLAGQGIVEAFF. Filled out from reference TRBV2 and TRBJ1-1, the complete variable domain reads EPEVTQTPSHQVTQMGQEVILRCVPISNHLYFYWYRQILGQKVEFLVSFYNNEISEKSEIFDDQFSVERPDGSNFTLKIRSTKLEDSAMYFCASRLAGQGIVEAFFGQGTRLTVV.

This clonotype appeared many times. This chain links TRBV3-1 with TRBJ1-5; D gene ambiguous. Germline CDR1 and CDR2: LGHDT and YNNKEL (reference sequence). The CDR3 contains 13 residues. The V end was cut by 5 bases, the J end by 3 bases, with 8 bases between. CDR3 loop: CASSGGINQPQHF. The DNA for the CDR3 is TGTGCCAGCAGCGGCGGGATCAATCAGCCCCAGCATTTT.

This clonotype occurred many times. The chain has TRBV29-1 and TRBJ1-2; 7 nucleotides align to TRBD1. This CDR3 is 13 amino acids long. Germline CDR1 and CDR2: SQVTM and ANQGSEA. V dropped 6 bases and J dropped 7; count of bases not matched to a gene: 11. The DNA for the CDR3 is TGCAGCGTAGCTATAACAGGGGTATCTGGCTACACCTTC. It encodes CSVAITGVSGYTF.

This clonotype was seen just once. The genes are TRBV5-1 and TRBJ2-1, with 14 bases that match TRBD2. The germline gives CDR1 SGHRS, CDR2 YFSETQ. V trimming: 2 bases; J trimming: 14 bases; junction bases outside the gene matches: 6. CDR3 size: 14 residues. Here the CDR3 DNA reads TGCGCCAGCAGCTTAGGGACTAGCGGGAGTATCGAGTTCTTC. It is translated as CASSLGTSGSIEFF.

This clonotype occurred many times. CDR3 in amino acids: CASSGNRDRVVNEQFF. In DNA, the CDR3 is TGTGCCAGCAGTGGCAACCGGGACAGGGTGGTCAATGAGCAGTTCTTC. V gene TRBV2 combines with J gene TRBJ2-1; 9 bases are shared with TRBD1. This CDR3 is 16 amino acids long. Trimming cost V 4 bases and J 6 bases; bases outside gene matches: 10. Germline V gene data show CDR1 as SNHLY and CDR2 as FYNNEI.

The CDR3 nucleotides are TGCGCCAGCAGCCAAGATAGGGCTAGCGGGAGGAATGAGCAGTTCTTC. Translating gives CASSQDRASGRNEQFF. The chain links TRBV4-1 to TRBJ2-1; TRBD2 agrees at 11 bases. The trim removed 0 bases at V and 7 bases at J, leaving 5 bases unmatched. Germline V gene lookup returns CDR1 MGHRA and CDR2 YSYEKL. The CDR3 contains 16 residues.

The rearrangement joins TRBV12-3 or TRBV12-4 to TRBJ1-4, with D possibly being TRBD1 (6 bases). The CDR3 loop spans 15 amino acids. V lost 6 bases and J 2 bases, leaving 13 bases between the germline ends. The CDR3 spells CASRPSGVTNEKLFF. The CDR3 nucleotides are TGTGCCAGCAGACCGTCAGGGGTCACTAATGAAAAACTGTTTTTT.

This rearrangement joins TRBV6-6 to TRBJ1-3; no clear D. The V end lost 5 bases, the J end lost 2 bases, and 7 bases lay between the germline ends. The length of the CDR3 is 13 residues. The germline CDR1 and CDR2 sequences are MNHNY and SVGAGI (reference sequence). The CDR3 sequence: CASSTSPGNTIYF. CDR3 DNA: TGTGCCAGCAGTACCAGCCCTGGAAACACCATATATTTT.